The source of this T cell receptor beta chain is a study of shared T cell receptors in the human thymus (dated by TCRdb to about 2021). Study-wide context: The study examined how self-reactive, shared T-cell receptor alpha chains are generated in the human thymus.

Library preparation was by the immunoSEQ multiplex PCR assay. The source is immuneACCESS, and TCRdb retained only in-frame sequences with V and J called. Part of the clones is not carried over; for the studies checked, unresolved V genes explain less than half of this, and the remainder is unexplained. A total of roughly 560,000 clones appear in this sample, approximately 80% of them only once. The ten largest clones take up around 0.013% of the sample. The CDR3 runs 14 residues from the cysteine to the phenylalanine. The DNA shown is the 42-base CDR3, in frame from base 1. Per the germline V gene (reference sequence), SGHKS is the CDR1 and YYEKEE is the CDR2. Cut back by 3 bases and 0 bases, the V and J ends lie 7 bases apart. Comments on this clone: The antigen it binds to is not known. It has no much larger one-base neighbor in the sample; base qualities were not kept.

These data also formed part of another study, on human thymus T cells. As the second study states: In Finland, the donors were immunologically healthy infants who were having open corrective cardiac surgery for congenital heart defects. Thymus tissue was collected as surgical resects that were removed during corrective cardiac surgery. Both the thymic and the peripheral blood repertoires appeared to show biased V and J gene segment usage. The related research reported highly overlapping thymic TCR repertoires among unrelated individuals. The study characterized TCR alpha and beta repertoires from about 8 infant thymus samples and a few related peripheral blood samples. Donor ages ranged from about 6 to 244 days, and the cohort comprised six or seven male and a couple of female infants. Thymocytes were released mechanically from tissue and stored at -70 °C as pellets of roughly 9.5-32 million cells. Genomic DNA was extracted from frozen cell pellets with a QIAsymphony instrument. TCRB and TCRAD loci were amplified from a standardized quantity of quality-controlled genomic DNA using the immunoSEQ multiplex PCR assay. Amplicons spanned the V(D)J region at a length sufficient to cover the CDR3 and identify V and J genes. Through the commercial immunoSEQ service, the amplicons were sequenced on an Illumina platform. Primer bias and sequencing errors were corrected using previously described methods, and TCRAD and TCRB definitions followed the IMGT database. The repertoires were analysed using immunoSEQ Analyzer 3.0 and VDJTools for basic statistics, V/J segment usage, diversity estimates, rarefaction and pairwise overlap. Chao1, ChaoE, Efron-Thisted, Shannon and inverse Simpson indices were used to estimate diversity, which was also estimated on datasets down-sampled to the smallest sample. Repertoire overlap was determined by strict matching of CDR3 nucleotide sequence, V gene and J gene, and Jaccard-based multidimensional scaling clustering was applied. On average, about 810,000 unique TCRB clonotypes were obtained from thymus samples, compared with 70,000 to 100,000 from blood samples.

Sequencing used thymocytes. The rearrangement combines TRBV5-5 with TRBJ1-3; TRBD1 is a weak D gene call, 6 bases matching. The TCR was taken from a boy less than two years old with a congenital heart defect. Donor details come from another sample of the same person, matched by shared clones. The CDR3 amino acid sequence is: CASSWTDSGNTIYF. The base sequence is TGTGCCAGCAGCTGGACAGACTCTGGAAACACCATATATTTT.